A single sample gave rise to the 20 T cell receptor beta chains below, sequenced in a study of human T cells and chemical hapten exposure. TCRdb ran MiXCR on the RACE reads and lists one entry per CDR3 protein. This sample carries fewer than 140,000 distinct CDR3 sequences, approximately 12% of them seen once, and the ten largest clones take around 1.7%. As for time point: pre-sensitization, week 0. Treatment denoted: therapeutic diphenylcyclopropenone sensitization with weekly scalp DPC. This sample comprised whole blood, obtained in connection with sensitization to the hapten diphenylcyclopropenone (DPC). The origin of the receptors is a woman between 50 and 59 years old with alopecia areata. Some clones in this sample may be carry-over from other donors' samples.

This clonotype occurred a few times. CDR3 coding DNA: TGTGCCAGCAGCTTTTATACGGGCCTCGACGGAGAGACCCAGTACTTC. Translated, it gives CASSFYTGLDGETQYF. The chain recombines TRBV7-6 with TRBJ2-5; D ambiguous. The CDR3 extends over 16 amino acids. CDR1 SGHVS and CDR2 FNYEAQ come from the germline V gene. Deletions cut 3 bases from V and 4 bases from J, with 18 bases between.

The rearrangement links TRBV29-1 to TRBJ1-1; D is uncertain. V lost 5 bases, J lost 8 bases, and 15 bases lay in between. Per germline, CDR1 SQVTM and CDR2 ANQGSEA. This CDR3 spans 12 amino acids. The CDR3 sequence: CSVIWEAGEAFF. CDR3 DNA: TGCAGCGTTATCTGGGAGGCGGGGGAAGCTTTCTTT.

This clonotype was seen repeatedly, ten times or more. The chain uses TRBV19 and TRBJ2-2, with TRBD1 matching 9 bases. The length of the CDR3 is 15 residues. Germline loops: CDR1 LNHDA, CDR2 SQIVND (reference sequence). V was clipped by 9 bases and J by 0 bases; unmatched bases: 5. CDR3 residues: CASTTGGANTGELFF. CDR3 coding DNA: TGTGCCAGCACCACAGGGGGCGCGAACACCGGGGAGCTGTTTTTT.

This clonotype turned up a few times. The CDR3 DNA follows: TGCAGTGCTAGATCCAGTGATGCGAGGACTGAAGCTTTCTTT. Its protein is CSARSSDARTEAFF. The chain has TRBV20-1 and TRBJ1-1, with no clear D. The CDR3 is 14 amino acids. The germline gives CDR1 DFQATT, CDR2 SNEGSKA (reference sequence). V shed 2 bases and J shed 5 bases, with 15 bases lying between them.

This clonotype has a count of ten or more. The genes are TRBV19 and TRBJ2-3; D gene uncertain. V lost 1 base to trimming and J lost 6 bases, with 8 bases between them. CDR1 and CDR2 (germline): LNHDA, SQIVND (reference sequence). The CDR3 sequence is 13 residues long. CDR3 in amino acids: CASSIAGVDTQYF. CDR3 coding DNA: TGTGCCAGTAGTATAGCCGGAGTCGATACGCAGTATTTT.

V and J are TRBV2 and TRBJ1-2; possible D gene TRBD1, 5 bases. There are 15 residues in the CDR3. V was pared by 5 bases and J by 2 bases, with 15 bases between. From germline, CDR1 is SNHLY and CDR2 FYNNEI. DNA of the CDR3: TGTGCCAGCAGTTCCCGAGACAGTACGAACTATGGCTACACCTTC. It codes for CASSSRDSTNYGYTF.

This clonotype was seen only a few times. The chain joins TRBV7-9 to TRBJ1-5, with D unclear. Trimming shortened V by 1 base and J by 6 bases, and 10 bases separated the two germline ends. The length of the CDR3 is 14 residues. CDR1 and CDR2 from the germline V gene are SEHNR and FQNEAQ (reference sequence). Here the CDR3 DNA reads TGTGCCAGCAGCTTAGGGGGAACAAGTCAGCCCCAGCATTTT. It specifies CASSLGGTSQPQHF.

The rearrangement uses TRBV2 and TRBJ2-2; no clear D. Trimming took off 6 bases at V and 6 bases at J, with 14 bases between the two ends. The CDR3 runs to 14 residues. Germline assignment: CDR1 SNHLY and CDR2 FYNNEI. CDR3 bases: TGTGCCAGCAGGGCTTCGCAGGAGCCCGGGGAGCTGTTTTTT. Protein: CASRASQEPGELFF. Supplemented by reference TRBV2 and TRBJ2-2, the full variable domain reads EPEVTQTPSHQVTQMGQEVILRCVPISNHLYFYWYRQILGQKVEFLVSFYNNEISEKSEIFDDQFSVERPDGSNFTLKIRSTKLEDSAMYFCASRASQEPGELFFGEGSRLTVL.

The chain has TRBV5-1 and TRBJ2-7; 9 bases fit TRBD1. Germline V gene sequence: CDR1 SGHRS, CDR2 YFSETQ. The junction had 8 bases not matched to a gene; V was cut back by 4 bases and J by 6 bases. This CDR3 spans 14 amino acids. CDR3 residues: CASSLRDRAREQYF. CDR3 nucleotides: TGCGCCAGCAGCCTCCGGGACAGGGCTCGCGAGCAGTACTTC. Full variable domain (remainder filled in from reference TRBV5-1 and TRBJ2-7): KAGVTQTPRYLIKTRGQQVTLSCSPISGHRSVSWYQQTPGQGLQFLFEYFSETQRNKGNFPGRFSGRQFSNSRSEMNVSTLELGDSALYLCASSLRDRAREQYFGPGTRLTVT.

The rearrangement joins TRBV20-1 to TRBJ1-2; D unresolved. The V end was cut by 6 bases, the J end by 4 bases, with 12 bases between. This CDR3 contains 12 residues. Germline V gene sequence: CDR1 DFQATT, CDR2 SNEGSKA (reference sequence). The DNA of the CDR3 is TGCAGTGCGACGGACGGGCCCTATGGCTACACCTTC. Translation: CSATDGPYGYTF.

This clonotype was observed a handful of times. This sequence joins TRBV5-1 and TRBJ2-7, with D possibly matching TRBD2 (5 bases). The germline V gene has CDR1 SGHRS and CDR2 YFSETQ. Trimming took 4 bases from V and 3 from J, leaving 14 bases between them. This CDR3 has 14 residues. CDR3 region: CASSRQADSYEQYF. CDR3 bases: TGCGCCAGCAGCCGACAAGCGGATAGCTACGAGCAGTACTTC.

This rearrangement joins TRBV6-6 to TRBJ2-7; a possible D gene is TRBD2 (7 bases). The V gene lost 5 bases and the J gene lost 2 bases, with 19 bases spanning the gap. CDR3 length: 16 residues. Germline V lookup: CDR1 MNHNY, CDR2 SVGAGI (reference sequence). CDR3 residues: CASSTLRGGRAYEQYF. CDR3 DNA: TGTGCCAGCAGTACCCTTCGCGGGGGCAGGGCCTACGAGCAGTACTTC.

This clonotype has a handful of counts. The V and J genes are TRBV28 and TRBJ1-2; TRBD1 matches 7 bases. This CDR3 has 11 residues. CDR1 and CDR2 (germline): MDHEN, SYDVKM. V trimming: 5 bases; J trimming: 9 bases; junction bases outside the gene matches: 3. CDR3 nucleotide sequence: TGTGCCAGCAGTGGACAGGACAGCTACACCTTC. Protein sequence: CASSGQDSYTF.

This clonotype was seen a few times. A read error may account for a junction end that differs from germline. This chain uses TRBV4-2 with TRBJ2-4, with D possibly matching TRBD1 (6 bases). Germline V gives CDR1 LGHNA, CDR2 YNFKEQ. This CDR3 contains 15 residues. In DNA, the CDR3 is TGTGCCAGCAGCCAAGGGTCAGGGGCCCTACCCCCGTCCGATTTC. Protein: CASSQGSGALPPSDF.

This chain connects TRBV19 to TRBJ2-4; D call uncertain. V was trimmed by 6 bases and J by 4 bases, leaving 10 bases between them. Germline CDR1 is LNHDA and CDR2 is SQIVND (reference sequence). The CDR3 runs to 13 residues. Written as DNA, the CDR3 is TGTGCCAGTAGCATGGGCGGTAAAAACATTCAGTACTTC. This codes for CASSMGGKNIQYF.

The genes are TRBV7-2 and TRBJ2-1; 12 bases are a match to TRBD2. CDR1 and CDR2 from the germline V gene are SGHTA and FQGNSA. The CDR3 is 16 residues long. V lost 4 bases, J lost 7 bases, and 8 bases stayed unmatched. CDR3 coding DNA: TGTGCCAGCAGCTCGAGTACTAGCGGGGGGCGAAATGAGCAGTTCTTC. The encoded protein is CASSSSTSGGRNEQFF.

Comment on this clonotype: Possible read error: a much larger clone is one base away. This chain links TRBV12-3 or TRBV12-4 with TRBJ1-5; D may be TRBD1 (5 bases). This CDR3 is 15 amino acids long. The CDR3 here is CACSFQGFSNQPQHF. The CDR3 nucleotides are TGTGCCTGCAGTTTCCAGGGTTTCAGCAATCAGCCCCAGCATTTT.

This clonotype was observed many times. The chain joins TRBV2 to TRBJ2-2; TRBD1 is a possible D gene (5 bases). CDR3 length: 13 amino acids. Germline CDR1 reads SNHLY; CDR2 reads FYNNEI. Trimming took off 6 bases at V and 7 bases at J, with 12 bases between the two ends. CDR3 loop: CASRSQGFGELFF. CDR3 DNA sequence: TGTGCCAGCAGATCGCAGGGATTCGGGGAGCTGTTTTTT.

V usage is TRBV18 and J usage is TRBJ1-4; the D is unclear. The length of the CDR3 is 13 residues. CDR1 is KGHSH and CDR2 is LQKENI in the germline V gene. V gave up 4 bases and J gave up 6 bases, with 9 bases separating them. This chain's CDR3 is CASSRSRDEKLFF. The CDR3 nucleotides are TGTGCCAGCTCACGGTCGAGGGATGAAAAACTGTTTTTT.

This clonotype was seen a single time. Germline and junction disagree at one end, which may indicate a read error. The CDR3 region has the DNA TGTGCCAGCACCCCAGGGTTCACTGGAAATACCATATATTTT. The encoded protein is CASTPGFTGNTIYF. The genes are TRBV28 and TRBJ1-3; possibly TRBD1 for D (5 bases). Germline CDR1 and CDR2: MDHEN and SYDVKM. CDR3 size: 14 residues.